The 32 T cell receptor beta chains reported below all come from one sample, sequenced in a study of CD8 T cells in Susac syndrome. RNA was extracted with the RNeasy kit, and a quantity of about 0.45 to 1 ug was reverse transcribed using random hexamers. TCRdb re-analysed the immunoSEQ multiplex PCR reads in MiXCR, keeping a single row per CDR3 protein. The table includes 150,000 to 200,000 distinct CDR3 sequences, roughly 95% detected once. The sequenced material came from CD4+ T cells from PBMCs. The receptor source for this set is a human donor with Susac syndrome.

The J gene is TRBJ1-1, the V gene TRBV9; perhaps TRBD1 as D (6 bases). This CDR3 comprises 14 residues. V lost 4 bases, J lost 5 bases, and 15 bases lay in between. Germline V lookup: CDR1 SGDLS, CDR2 YYNGEE. This CDR3 is CASSPIRGRTEAFF. CDR3 bases: TGTGCCAGCAGCCCCATCAGGGGCAGGACTGAAGCTTTCTTT.

The chain recombines TRBV9 with TRBJ2-7, with TRBD2 as a possible D gene (5 bases). The CDR3 loop spans 15 amino acids. V was shortened by 2 bases and J by 5 bases, with 17 bases between the two germline ends. Germline V gives CDR1 SGDLS, CDR2 YYNGEE. CDR3 in DNA: TGTGCCAGCAGCGTCGCACCAGGAGGAGACAACGAGCAGTACTTC. Amino acid sequence: CASSVAPGGDNEQYF. Drawing the rest from reference TRBV9 and TRBJ2-7, the complete variable domain is DSGVTQTPKHLITATGQRVTLRCSPRSGDLSVYWYQQSLDQGLQFLIQYYNGEERAKGNILERFSAQQFPDLHSELNLSSLELGDSALYFCASSVAPGGDNEQYFGPGTRLTVT.

The chain recombines TRBV20-1 with TRBJ1-2; D gene unclear. CDR3 size: 13 residues. The ends were cut back, 3 bases at V and 1 base at J, with 9 bases in the middle. Germline V lookup: CDR1 DFQATT, CDR2 SNEGSKA (reference sequence). This chain's CDR3 is CSASPPGNYGYTF. The CDR3 DNA is TGCAGTGCTAGCCCCCCGGGTAACTATGGCTACACCTTC.

J is TRBJ2-3 and V is TRBV9; perhaps TRBD2 as D (6 bases). Trimming pared 0 bases from V and 2 bases from J, leaving 13 bases between. Germline V gives CDR1 SGDLS, CDR2 YYNGEE. The CDR3 loop spans 16 amino acids. CDR3 DNA: TGTGCCAGCAGCGTAGAAGGAGGGCGGCTCACAGATACGCAGTATTTT. This translates into CASSVEGGRLTDTQYF.

This clonotype was seen once. The V gene is TRBV15, the J gene TRBJ1-5; 7 bases fit TRBD1. From germline, CDR1 is LNHNV and CDR2 YYDKDF (reference sequence). The CDR3 contains 16 residues. V gave up 1 base and J gave up 4 bases; unmatched junction bases: 7. The DNA for the CDR3 is TGTGCCACCAGCAGAGGGTTAGACAGGGCGAATCAGCCCCAGCATTTT. Translating it yields CATSRGLDRANQPQHF.

V and J are TRBV9 and TRBJ1-2; D gene uncertain. From germline, CDR1 is SGDLS and CDR2 YYNGEE. Trimming pared 0 bases from V and 0 bases from J, leaving 6 bases between. The CDR3 totals 14 residues. The CDR3 sequence: CASSVDHANYGYTF. DNA for the CDR3: TGTGCCAGCAGCGTAGACCACGCTAACTATGGCTACACCTTC.

V and J are TRBV29-1 and TRBJ2-5; D is undetermined. V was pared by 3 bases and J by 5 bases, with 10 bases between. There are 12 residues in the CDR3. The V gene's germline CDR1 is SQVTM and CDR2 ANQGSEA. The CDR3 is CSVEASGETQYF. DNA of the CDR3: TGCAGCGTTGAGGCATCGGGCGAGACCCAGTACTTC.

This clonotype was seen only once. The chain joins TRBV15 to TRBJ2-3, with TRBD1 matching 9 bases. CDR3 length: 15 residues. V lost 3 bases to trimming and J lost 4 bases; unmatched junction nucleotides: 5. Germline CDR1 and CDR2: LNHNV and YYDKDF (reference sequence). CDR3 DNA: TGTGCCACCAGCAGGGGGACAGGGCAGGCAGATACGCAGTATTTT. This sequence encodes CATSRGTGQADTQYF.

The rearrangement uses TRBV9 and TRBJ2-7; weak D call: TRBD1 (6 bases). V lost 0 bases and J lost 2, with 12 bases in between. Germline V CDR1 and CDR2: SGDLS, YYNGEE. The CDR3 consists of 15 residues. For the CDR3, the DNA is TGTGCCAGCAGCGTAGGTGGGGGCCAACCCTACGAGCAGTACTTC. This gives the protein CASSVGGGQPYEQYF.

The chain is built from TRBV9 and TRBJ2-2; 11 nucleotides match TRBD2. Germline V gene data show CDR1 as SGDLS and CDR2 as YYNGEE. The CDR3 is 17 amino acids. The J segment lost 6 bases and the V segment lost 0 bases, leaving 7 bases of the junction unmatched. CDR3 sequence (DNA): TGTGCCAGCAGCGTAGTCGTAGCGGGGGGGAAATCCGGGGAGCTGTTTTTT. Its protein product is CASSVVVAGGKSGELFF.

The chain is built from TRBV18 and TRBJ2-6, with a possible D match to TRBD1 (6 bases). Trimming removed 2 bases from V and 4 bases from J, with 9 bases in between. Germline lookup yields CDR1 KGHSH and CDR2 LQKENI. This CDR3 region has 15 residues. The CDR3 sequence: CASSPTGYGANVLTF. In DNA, the CDR3 is TGTGCCAGCTCACCAACAGGGTACGGGGCCAACGTCCTGACTTTC.

The genes are TRBV29-1 and TRBJ1-1; D remains unclear. The length of the CDR3 is 12 residues. CDR1 is SQVTM and CDR2 is ANQGSEA in the germline V gene. The V end lost 8 bases, the J end lost 4 bases, and 14 bases lay between the germline ends. The CDR3 sequence: CSPRTLSTEAFF. The CDR3 DNA reads TGCAGCCCACGGACCCTTTCCACTGAAGCTTTCTTT. The variable domain in full, with the rest retrieved from reference TRBV29-1 and TRBJ1-1, is SAVISQKPSRDICQRGTSLTIQCQVDSQVTMMFWYRQQPGQSLTLIATANQGSEATYESGFVIDKFPISRPNLTFSTLTVSNMSPEDSSIYLCSPRTLSTEAFFGQGTRLTVV.

This chain joins TRBV20-1 and TRBJ2-5; 8 bases map to TRBD1. Trimming at V came to 3 bases and at J to 3 bases, leaving 0 bases not matched to a gene. This CDR3 contains 12 residues. The germline V gene has CDR1 DFQATT and CDR2 SNEGSKA (reference sequence). The CDR3 DNA reads as TGCAGTGCTAGGGACAGGGAAGAGACCCAGTACTTC. Translated: CSARDREETQYF.

The CDR3 reads CASIIGPRAGDSNQPQHF. CDR3 DNA sequence: TGTGCCAGCATAATAGGACCCCGGGCAGGGGATAGCAATCAGCCCCAGCATTTT. The chain employs TRBV6-1 and TRBJ1-5, with a possible D match to TRBD1 (6 bases). The CDR3 covers 18 residues. The V end lost 7 bases, the J end lost 0 bases, and 22 bases lay between the germline ends. Germline CDR1 MNHNS, CDR2 SASEGT.

The chain couples TRBV6-4 to TRBJ2-6; no reliable D call. The CDR3 is 15 residues long. Germline lookup yields CDR1 MRHNA and CDR2 SNTAGT. Trimming pared 4 bases from V and 0 bases from J, leaving 7 bases between. The CDR3 DNA follows: TGTGCCAGCAGTGTCGGAAACTCTGGGGCCAACGTCCTGACTTTC. Translating gives CASSVGNSGANVLTF.

The CDR3 protein is CSVGGWRETQYF. The CDR3 DNA sequence: TGCAGCGTTGGAGGCTGGAGGGAGACCCAGTACTTC. The V call is TRBV29-1, the J call TRBJ2-5; the D gene is possibly TRBD2 (5 bases). V shed 4 bases and J shed 5 bases, with 11 bases lying between them. Germline-derived CDR1 and CDR2 are SQVTM and ANQGSEA. The CDR3 has 12 amino acids.

The rearrangement uses TRBV6-5 and TRBJ1-2, with 7 bases fitting TRBD1. The CDR3 extends over 15 amino acids. Germline-derived CDR1 and CDR2 are MNHEY and SVGAGI. V lost 8 bases to trimming and J lost 3 bases; unmatched junction nucleotides: 12. Here the CDR3 DNA reads TGTGCCAGCTGGGAACAGGGGTATCGGGACTATGGCTACACCTTC. Translated: CASWEQGYRDYGYTF.

V usage is TRBV20-1 and J usage is TRBJ2-5, with D unresolved. The ends were cut back, 3 bases at V and 2 bases at J, with 16 bases in the middle. In germline, CDR1 is DFQATT, CDR2 SNEGSKA (reference sequence). This CDR3 contains 15 residues. CDR3 residues: CSASRVTGRQETQYF. In DNA form, the CDR3 reads TGCAGTGCTAGTCGGGTAACCGGACGGCAAGAGACCCAGTACTTC.

This sequence joins TRBV28 and TRBJ2-1; 7 positions agree with TRBD2. Trimming removed 3 bases from V and 7 bases from J; junction bases left unmatched: 18. From germline, CDR1 is MDHEN and CDR2 SYDVKM. This CDR3 comprises 18 residues. DNA for the CDR3: TGTGCCAGCAGTTTTTCGTCAGGTCTGGGGACTACGGAGAATGAGCAGTTCTTC. Its protein product is CASSFSSGLGTTENEQFF.

This chain uses TRBV29-1 with TRBJ1-1; 7 positions agree with TRBD1. The CDR3 extends over 13 amino acids. CDR1 SQVTM and CDR2 ANQGSEA come from the germline V gene. V was pared by 4 bases and J by 0 bases, with 2 bases of the junction left unmatched. CDR3 nucleotides: TGCAGCGTTGGGGGACAGCTGAACACTGAAGCTTTCTTT. It specifies CSVGGQLNTEAFF.

CDR3 sequence: CASGLTDNQPQHF. The CDR3 coding sequence is TGTGCTAGTGGTCTGACAGACAATCAGCCCCAGCATTTT. The chain employs TRBV12-5 and TRBJ1-5, with D perhaps matching TRBD1 (5 bases). The length of the CDR3 is 13 residues. V lost 5 bases and J 3 bases, leaving 8 bases between the germline ends. The germline gives CDR1 LGHNT, CDR2 FRNRAP. The complete variable domain, with remaining parts taken from reference TRBV12-5 and TRBJ1-5, reads DARVTQTPRHKVTEMGQEVTMRCQPILGHNTVFWYRQTMMQGLELLAYFRNRAPLDDSGMPKDRFSAEMPDATLATLKIQPSEPRDSAVYFCASGLTDNQPQHFGDGTRLSIL.

The chain has TRBV6-2 or TRBV6-3 and TRBJ1-2; D is unclear. The CDR3 has 15 amino acids. From germline, CDR1 is MNHEY and CDR2 SVGEGT. The V end was cut by 0 bases, the J end by 4 bases, with 12 bases between. For the CDR3, the DNA is TGTGCCAGCAGTTACTCGGGGTCCATCGTCTATGGCTACACCTTC. Protein sequence: CASSYSGSIVYGYTF.

The chain links TRBV7-8 to TRBJ2-6; D gene ambiguous. Germline CDR1 is SGHVS and CDR2 is FQNEAQ. The CDR3 is made up of 13 amino acids. V was shortened by 8 bases and J by 0 bases, with 5 bases between the two germline ends. The CDR3 DNA reads as TGTGCCAGCGGACGCTCTGGGGCCAACGTCCTGACTTTC. Amino acid sequence: CASGRSGANVLTF.

V is TRBV15 and J is TRBJ2-2, with D perhaps matching TRBD1 or TRBD2 (5 bases each). Trimming took 6 bases from V and 6 from J, leaving 11 bases between them. This CDR3 is 13 amino acids long. Germline V CDR1 and CDR2: LNHNV, YYDKDF (reference sequence). The CDR3 region is CATSKGTAGELFF. The CDR3 DNA follows: TGTGCCACCAGTAAAGGGACGGCCGGGGAGCTGTTTTTT. The whole variable domain, remainder taken from reference TRBV15 and TRBJ2-2, is DAMVIQNPRYQVTQFGKPVTLSCSQTLNHNVMYWYQQKSSQAPKLLFHYYDKDFNNEADTPDNFQSRRPNTSFCFLDIRSPGLGDTAMYLCATSKGTAGELFFGEGSRLTVL.

This rearrangement joins TRBV20-1 to TRBJ2-1, with D tentatively TRBD1 or TRBD2 (6 bases each). V lost 6 bases, J lost 8 bases, and 20 bases lay in between. The germline gives CDR1 DFQATT, CDR2 SNEGSKA (reference sequence). This CDR3 spans 14 amino acids. CDR3 residues: CSARKEGGNDEQFF. CDR3 coding DNA: TGCAGTGCCCGGAAGGAGGGGGGCAACGATGAGCAGTTCTTC.

The DNA of the CDR3 is TGTGCCAGCAGTTCAAGGGGACAGGGGTTCTACGAGCAGTACTTC. Amino acids: CASSSRGQGFYEQYF. The chain recombines TRBV12-3 or TRBV12-4 with TRBJ2-7, with 10 nucleotides matching TRBD1. Trimming at V came to 4 bases and at J to 3 bases, leaving 6 bases not matched to a gene. The CDR3 totals 15 residues.

The chain uses TRBV29-1 and TRBJ1-1; tentative D call: TRBD1 (6 bases). The CDR3 is 15 residues long. Germline assignment: CDR1 SQVTM and CDR2 ANQGSEA. With 6 bases removed from V and 0 bases from J, the gap between germline ends came to 17 bases. DNA for the CDR3: TGCAGCGTCGGCCGGGACAAAATCTTGAACACTGAAGCTTTCTTT. Encoded protein: CSVGRDKILNTEAFF.

The CDR3 sequence is CASSLGRLNQPQHF. In DNA form, the CDR3 reads TGTGCCAGCAGCTTGGGACGACTCAATCAGCCCCAGCATTTT. The V gene is TRBV5-6, the J gene TRBJ1-5; D gene uncertain. The CDR3 is 14 amino acids. Germline V gene sequence: CDR1 SGHDT, CDR2 YYEEEE. V was clipped by 0 bases and J by 3 bases, with 7 bases between them.

The J gene is TRBJ2-1, the V gene TRBV3-1, with D maybe TRBD2 (7 bases). V lost 0 bases and J lost 13, with 16 bases in between. This CDR3 has 14 amino acids. Germline CDR1 reads LGHDT; CDR2 reads YNNKEL (reference sequence). CDR3 protein: CASSQDPRGGPQFF. For the CDR3, the DNA is TGTGCCAGCAGCCAAGATCCTAGGGGGGGTCCTCAGTTCTTC.

CDR3 coding DNA: TGTGCCATCAGTGAGTCGATGGGGTCTAGCGGGGGCACAGATACGCAGTATTTT. Protein sequence: CAISESMGSSGGTDTQYF. This chain joins TRBV10-3 and TRBJ2-3; 9 positions agree with TRBD2. The CDR3 extends over 18 amino acids. Germline trimming cut 0 bases from V and 1 base from J; bases unmatched to any gene: 8. Germline assignment: CDR1 ENHRY and CDR2 SYGVKD.

V is TRBV5-1 and J is TRBJ2-2; 7 nucleotides agree with TRBD1. Germline V gene lookup returns CDR1 SGHRS and CDR2 YFSETQ. The length of the CDR3 is 14 residues. J lost 1 base, V lost 6 bases, and 3 bases had no gene match. The DNA for the CDR3 is TGCGCCAGCACCAACAGGGGGAACACCGGGGAGCTGTTTTTT. It specifies CASTNRGNTGELFF.

The chain has TRBV27 and TRBJ2-3; D call uncertain. The V and J ends lost 5 bases and 0 bases respectively, with 12 bases between them. Germline-derived CDR1 and CDR2 are MNHEY and SMNVEV (reference sequence). The CDR3 is 15 amino acids. The CDR3: CASSDRHPSTDTQYF. CDR3 nucleotides: TGTGCCAGCAGTGACCGTCATCCTAGCACAGATACGCAGTATTTT.